The 23 T cell receptor beta chains below all came from one sample that was sequenced in a study of cytomegalovirus exposure and HLA in healthy donors. Both 60 Vbeta primers and 13 Jbeta primers went into the PCR. Sequencing used immunoSEQ multiplex PCR; TCRdb keeps in-frame clones, though not all of them. The profile shows 120,000 or so clones, 65% to 75% of them singletons. Input material: PBMCs. The receptor source for this set is a woman aged 50 to 65 in good health and CMV-seropositive.

V gene TRBV11-3 combines with J gene TRBJ2-4; 10 bases match TRBD1. The germline CDR1 and CDR2 sequences are SGHNT and YENEEA. The V segment lost 2 bases and the J segment 7 bases; nucleotides outside the gene matches: 5. The length of the CDR3 is 15 residues. The CDR3 spells CASSLRTGGSNIQYF. CDR3 sequence (DNA): TGTGCCAGCAGCTTAAGGACAGGGGGAAGTAACATTCAGTACTTC.

The chain combines TRBV29-1 with TRBJ2-2, with 7 positions matching TRBD1. The CDR3 totals 11 residues. Germline-derived CDR1 and CDR2 are SQVTM and ANQGSEA. The CDR3 bases are TGCACCAGGGGGTGGGCCGGGGAGCTGTTTTTT. Translated, it gives CTRGWAGELFF.

V usage is TRBV15 and J usage is TRBJ2-1; 14 bases line up with TRBD2. Looked up from germline, CDR1 is LNHNV and CDR2 is YYDKDF (reference sequence). The CDR3 is 15 residues long. J lost 6 bases, V lost 3 bases, and 1 base had no gene match. CDR3 amino acids: CATSRTSGGANEQFF. The DNA for the CDR3 is TGTGCCACCAGCAGGACTAGCGGGGGGGCCAATGAGCAGTTCTTC. Combining the CDR3 with reference TRBV15 and TRBJ2-1 gives the whole variable domain DAMVIQNPRYQVTQFGKPVTLSCSQTLNHNVMYWYQQKSSQAPKLLFHYYDKDFNNEADTPDNFQSRRPNTSFCFLDIRSPGLGDTAMYLCATSRTSGGANEQFFGPGTRLTVL.

The chain carries TRBV2 and TRBJ2-5; D may be TRBD1 (5 bases). The end of the DNA fits TRBJ2-7 better, so the J call may be wrong. Germline V CDR1 and CDR2: SNHLY, FYNNEI. The CDR3 has 13 residues. The CDR3 loop is CASNGVGDYEQYF. CDR3 in DNA: TGTGCCAGCAATGGGGTAGGGGACTACGAGCAGTACTTC.

CDR3 in amino acids: CACRWGVDEKLFF. The CDR3 DNA reads TGTGCCTGTAGGTGGGGGGTAGATGAAAAACTGTTTTTT. The V call is TRBV30, the J call TRBJ1-4; D is perhaps TRBD1 (5 bases). CDR3 length equals 13 residues. Per the germline V gene, CDR1 is GTSNPN and CDR2 is SVGIG (reference sequence). V lost 6 bases and J 6 bases, leaving 14 bases between the germline ends.

The V and J genes are TRBV18 and TRBJ2-2, with 13 bases identical to TRBD2. The CDR3 spans 18 residues. Trimming cost V 6 bases and J 3 bases; bases outside gene matches: 10. The germline gives CDR1 KGHSH, CDR2 LQKENI. The CDR3 sequence is CASSLFSGTSGDTGELFF. CDR3 DNA sequence: TGTGCCAGCTCCCTTTTCTCCGGGACTAGCGGGGACACCGGGGAGCTGTTTTTT.

V usage is TRBV30 and J usage is TRBJ1-5; possibly TRBD1 for D (5 bases). CDR1 is GTSNPN, CDR2 SVGIG, per germline (reference sequence). This CDR3 is 13 amino acids long. The V and J ends lost 0 bases and 7 bases respectively, with 10 bases between them. The CDR3 protein is CAWSVQAGQPQHF. CDR3 sequence (DNA): TGTGCCTGGAGTGTACAGGCGGGGCAGCCCCAGCATTTT.

The rearrangement links TRBV19 to TRBJ2-7; the D is unclear. The germline V and J ends were trimmed by 2 bases and 0 bases, with 8 bases remaining between them. This CDR3 spans 14 amino acids. Germline CDR1 and CDR2: LNHDA and SQIVND (reference sequence). The CDR3 DNA reads TGTGCCAGTAGTATAAACAGATACTCCTACGAGCAGTACTTC. Translation gives CASSINRYSYEQYF.

This clone was found once. The chain is built from TRBV19 and TRBJ1-5; D is perhaps TRBD1 (5 bases). Trimming stripped 3 bases from V and 6 bases from J, with 12 bases between. Germline V gene sequence: CDR1 LNHDA, CDR2 SQIVND (reference sequence). The CDR3 contains 14 residues. The CDR3: CASSMVRGGQPQHF. CDR3 bases: TGTGCCAGTAGTATGGTCCGGGGGGGTCAGCCCCAGCATTTT.

The V call is TRBV11-2, the J call TRBJ2-2; D perhaps matches TRBD2 (6 bases). V was trimmed by 6 bases and J by 2 bases, leaving 19 bases between them. The CDR3 spans 17 residues. Germline V CDR1 and CDR2: SGHAT, FQNNGV. CDR3 amino acids: CASRLGGLNTNTGELFF. Written as DNA, the CDR3 is TGTGCCAGCAGACTGGGGGGATTAAACACCAACACCGGGGAGCTGTTTTTT.

This sequence joins TRBV5-1 and TRBJ2-7; 7 bases map to TRBD1. V dropped 4 bases and J dropped 8; count of bases not matched to a gene: 6. The CDR3 is made up of 12 amino acids. Germline V gene sequence: CDR1 SGHRS, CDR2 YFSETQ. The CDR3 spells CASSVDRNKQYF. The CDR3, as DNA: TGCGCCAGCAGCGTGGACAGGAACAAGCAGTACTTC.

The chain recombines TRBV6-1 with TRBJ2-7; TRBD1 aligns across 7 bases. This CDR3 region has 15 residues. V dropped 7 bases and J dropped 4; count of bases not matched to a gene: 13. CDR1 is MNHNS, CDR2 SASEGT, per germline. The CDR3 region has the DNA TGTGCCAGCACCCCGGGCCGGACAGGATCATACGAGCAGTACTTC. Amino acids: CASTPGRTGSYEQYF.

J is TRBJ2-7 and V is TRBV18; D unresolved. V dropped 3 bases and J dropped 3 bases, with 15 bases sitting between them. CDR1 and CDR2 from the germline V gene are KGHSH and LQKENI. This CDR3 comprises 15 residues. The CDR3 loop reads CASSPSFGRNYEQYF. DNA of the CDR3: TGTGCCAGCTCACCGTCGTTCGGCAGGAACTACGAGCAGTACTTC.

V is TRBV7-9 and J is TRBJ2-1; 8 bases are a match to TRBD1. This CDR3 has 15 amino acids. CDR1 and CDR2 from the germline V gene are SEHNR and FQNEAQ (reference sequence). The J segment lost 5 bases and the V segment lost 3 bases, leaving 6 bases of the junction unmatched. The CDR3 DNA sequence: TGTGCCAGCAGCTTGGTAGGGGGACAGGACAATGAGCAGTTCTTC. Its translation is CASSLVGGQDNEQFF. Full variable domain (remainder filled in from reference TRBV7-9 and TRBJ2-1): DTGVSQNPRHKITKRGQNVTFRCDPISEHNRLYWYRQTLGQGPEFLTYFQNEAQLEKSRLLSDRFSAERPKGSFSTLEIQRTEQGDSAMYLCASSLVGGQDNEQFFGPGTRLTVL.

V usage is TRBV5-1 and J usage is TRBJ1-5; TRBD1 matches 8 bases. This CDR3 is built from 14 residues. Germline CDR1 is SGHRS and CDR2 is YFSETQ. The trim removed 4 bases at V and 6 bases at J, leaving 6 bases unmatched. CDR3 DNA: TGCGCCAGCAGCGTGACAGGGGACACTCAGCCCCAGCATTTT. Residues: CASSVTGDTQPQHF.

This clone came up a few times. The rearrangement links TRBV9 to TRBJ2-1; TRBD2 matches at 10 bases. Germline CDR1 is SGDLS and CDR2 is YYNGEE. This CDR3 region has 15 residues. The V segment lost 2 bases and the J segment 9 bases; nucleotides outside the gene matches: 8. The DNA for the CDR3 is TGTGCCAGCAGCGTCGAGCGGGGGGGCCTCGGTGAGCAGTTCTTC. Translation: CASSVERGGLGEQFF. Using reference TRBV9 and TRBJ2-1 for the parts outside the CDR3, the full variable domain is DSGVTQTPKHLITATGQRVTLRCSPRSGDLSVYWYQQSLDQGLQFLIQYYNGEERAKGNILERFSAQQFPDLHSELNLSSLELGDSALYFCASSVERGGLGEQFFGPGTRLTVL.

J is TRBJ2-7 and V is TRBV7-2; perhaps TRBD1 as D (5 bases). The CDR3 consists of 15 residues. Trimming took 6 bases from V and 3 from J, leaving 18 bases between them. Germline V gene data show CDR1 as SGHTA and CDR2 as FQGNSA. The CDR3 is CASSLGQGLGYEQYF. DNA of the CDR3: TGTGCCAGCAGTCTGGGGCAGGGCCTAGGCTACGAGCAGTACTTC.

The chain couples TRBV6-5 to TRBJ1-1; D gene unclear. V was clipped by 6 bases and J by 4 bases, with 12 bases between them. The CDR3 length is 13 residues. Germline V gives CDR1 MNHEY, CDR2 SVGAGI. For the CDR3, the DNA is TGTGCCAGCAGGCGGGATTACGGCACTGAAGCTTTCTTT. It translates to CASRRDYGTEAFF.

This rearrangement joins TRBV4-3 to TRBJ2-3; D gene unclear. Trimming took off 0 bases at V and 5 bases at J, with 3 bases between the two ends. In germline, CDR1 is LGHNA, CDR2 YSLEER. CDR3 length: 12 amino acids. CDR3 protein: CASSQDRDTQYF. The CDR3 DNA reads as TGCGCCAGCAGCCAAGATAGAGATACGCAGTATTTT.

The V gene is TRBV2, the J gene TRBJ2-2, with 9 nucleotides matching TRBD2. V trimming: 0 bases; J trimming: 1 base; junction bases outside the gene matches: 6. Germline CDR1 reads SNHLY; CDR2 reads FYNNEI. The CDR3 consists of 18 residues. The CDR3 is CASSEARGGARNTGELFF. The CDR3 DNA sequence: TGTGCCAGCAGTGAAGCTCGCGGGGGGGCCCGGAACACCGGGGAGCTGTTTTTT.

This chain's CDR3 is CASSDPFGDREFF. DNA of the CDR3: TGTGCCAGCTCAGATCCTTTCGGGGACAGGGAGTTCTTC. This rearrangement joins TRBV18 to TRBJ2-1; TRBD1 matches 9 bases. The CDR3 contains 13 residues. Germline values: CDR1 KGHSH, CDR2 LQKENI. The J segment lost 14 bases and the V segment lost 5 bases, leaving 10 bases of the junction unmatched.

This chain links TRBV5-4 with TRBJ1-1; 8 bases line up with TRBD1. With V trimmed by 4 bases and J by 4 bases, 6 bases remained unmatched. The CDR3 extends over 14 amino acids. Germline lookup yields CDR1 SGHNT and CDR2 YYREEE (reference sequence). The CDR3 nucleotides read TGTGCCAGCAGCCCGGACAGGGTTCGCACTGAAGCTTTCTTT. This encodes CASSPDRVRTEAFF.

The chain carries TRBV7-2 and TRBJ1-6; no definite D call. The length of the CDR3 is 17 residues. V lost 1 base and J lost 7, with 17 bases in between. Per germline, CDR1 SGHTA and CDR2 FQGNSA. The CDR3 bases are TGTGCCAGCAGCTTAGTGGCAAGTGGCGGGTCCAATTCACCCCTCCACTTT. Translation: CASSLVASGGSNSPLHF.